These 8 T cell receptor beta chains were all obtained from the same sample, sequenced in a study of T-cell reconstitution after alpha-beta-depleted transplantation in children. Preparation of the TCRbeta library was carried out with unique molecular identifiers. TCRdb analysed the PCR reads with MiXCR anew, one entry per CDR3 protein. The data hold around 600,000 distinct CDR3 sequences, with about 10% observed a single time. Here the sequenced sample was PBMCs from the stem cell graft donor, taken from the stem cell graft. These TCRs come from a human donor who donated a stem cell graft to a child with acute myeloid leukemia.

This clonotype was seen a few times. V usage is TRBV19 and J usage is TRBJ1-5; D unclear. V dropped 2 bases and J dropped 7 bases, with 9 bases sitting between them. The CDR3 is made up of 13 amino acids. CDR1 and CDR2 from the germline V gene are LNHDA and SQIVND (reference sequence). The chain's CDR3 is CASSIIVSQPQHF. The CDR3 DNA follows: TGTGCCAGTAGTATAATCGTTTCCCAGCCCCAGCATTTT.

This clonotype was seen repeatedly, ten times or more. This rearrangement joins TRBV7-2 to TRBJ2-2, with D possibly matching TRBD1 (7 bases). V lost 5 bases and J lost 6, with 13 bases in between. CDR1 and CDR2 (germline): SGHTA, FQGNSA. CDR3 length: 14 residues. The CDR3, as DNA: TGTGCCAGCAGCCAGGGGGGTGGGGCCGGGGAGCTGTTTTTT. It encodes CASSQGGGAGELFF.

The table lists this clonotype with a few counts. The V call is TRBV20-1, the J call TRBJ2-2, with D possibly TRBD1 on 6 matching bases. The CDR3 runs 16 residues. V was clipped by 6 bases and J by 7 bases, with 24 bases between them. CDR1 is DFQATT, CDR2 SNEGSKA, per germline (reference sequence). CDR3 nucleotide sequence: TGCAGTGCCGCCGACAGGAGGAGAAATATGAACGGGGAGCTGTTTTTT. Translation gives CSAADRRRNMNGELFF.

This clonotype was detected only a few times. The chain joins TRBV5-1 to TRBJ2-3; D not certain. Per the germline V gene, CDR1 is SGHRS and CDR2 is YFSETQ. The V and J ends lost 4 bases and 2 bases respectively, with 11 bases between them. This CDR3 spans 14 amino acids. The CDR3 DNA is TGCGCCAGCAGCCTAACCCCCTACACAGATACGCAGTATTTT. Translating gives CASSLTPYTDTQYF.

The table lists this clonotype with many counts. The V and J genes are TRBV7-9 and TRBJ2-3; D uncertain. The CDR3 length is 13 residues. Trimming left V 5 bases short and J 4 bases short, with 10 bases between. Germline values: CDR1 SEHNR, CDR2 FQNEAQ (reference sequence). The CDR3: CASSVLRADTQYF. CDR3 nucleotides: TGTGCCAGCAGCGTCCTAAGAGCAGATACGCAGTATTTT. Combining the CDR3 with reference TRBV7-9 and TRBJ2-3 gives the whole variable domain DTGVSQNPRHKITKRGQNVTFRCDPISEHNRLYWYRQTLGQGPEFLTYFQNEAQLEKSRLLSDRFSAERPKGSFSTLEIQRTEQGDSAMYLCASSVLRADTQYFGPGTRLTVL.

The CDR3 sequence: CASHSETAGSYEQYF. CDR3 bases: TGTGCCAGCCACTCGGAGACGGCAGGCTCCTACGAGCAGTACTTC. The V call is TRBV28, the J call TRBJ2-7; D is uncertain. Trimming removed 8 bases from V and 0 bases from J, with 17 bases in between. The germline gives CDR1 MDHEN, CDR2 SYDVKM. The CDR3 spans 15 residues.

This clonotype was counted many times. The chain is built from TRBV20-1 and TRBJ2-5; D might be TRBD1 (5 bases). Germline V gene sequence: CDR1 DFQATT, CDR2 SNEGSKA (reference sequence). V was cut by 4 bases and J by 5 bases, with 14 bases left in between. This CDR3 is built from 13 residues. This CDR3 is CSATKGAHETQYF. In DNA, the CDR3 is TGCAGTGCTACCAAAGGGGCCCATGAGACCCAGTACTTC.

Many counts were recorded for this clonotype. The chain's CDR3 is CSVKRAGGNGEQYF. In DNA, the CDR3 is TGCAGCGTTAAAAGGGCAGGGGGAAATGGCGAGCAGTACTTC. J is TRBJ2-7 and V is TRBV29-1; 7 nucleotides align to TRBD1. Germline-derived CDR1 and CDR2 are SQVTM and ANQGSEA. CDR3 size: 14 residues. V shed 5 bases, J shed 6 bases, and the junction held 13 bases outside the gene matches.